This entry lists 32 T cell receptor beta chains sequenced from one sample in a study of T cells in women clearing cervical HPV infection. Assay used: immunoSEQ multiplex PCR; TCRdb lists only in-frame clones, some missing. The sample spans around 22,000 clones; the ten largest clones claim about 4.9%. Input material: blood buffy coat. The receptors stem from a woman between 18 and 69 years old with a cervical HPV16 infection that either progressed to CIN3+ or cleared (not recorded which).

This clone is medium-sized by frequency. Sequencing ends 3 residues short of the CDR3 end; the germline J gene provides the rest. V usage is TRBV10-3 and J usage is TRBJ2-2, with 8 bases identical to TRBD2. Germline V CDR1 and CDR2: ENHRY, SYGVKD. After removal of 9 bases from V and 4 bases from J, the junction contained 10 bases not matched to a gene. CDR3 length: 15 amino acids. The CDR3 sequence: CAIKGSSGVTGELFF. CDR3 DNA (partial): TGTGCCATTAAGGGGAGTAGCGGGGTCACCGGGGAG.

With respect to this clone: The read ends 3 residues before the CDR3 terminus; that terminus is restored from the germline J gene. The rearrangement uses TRBV2 and TRBJ2-2, with D possibly TRBD2 on 6 matching bases. Germline V gene sequence: CDR1 SNHLY, CDR2 FYNNEI. This CDR3 is 13 amino acids long. CDR3 sequence reads: CASRTDTGEKLFF. The CDR3 bases that were read are TGTGCCAGCAGGACTGATACGGGGGAAAAG.

Comments on this clone: The CDR3 end lies 3 residues beyond the end of the read and is filled in from the germline J gene. V is TRBV5-1 and J is TRBJ2-2, with 7 nucleotides matching TRBD1. V lost 2 bases to trimming and J lost 6 bases; unmatched junction nucleotides: 7. Germline CDR1 reads SGHRS; CDR2 reads YFSETQ. The length of the CDR3 is 15 residues. Partial CDR3 DNA: TGCGCCAGCAGCTTTACAGGGGAAGGCGCCGGGGAG. The encoded protein is CASSFTGEGAGE. The whole CDR3 protein reads CASSFTGEGAGELFF.

Concerning this clone itself: The read terminates 3 residues before the CDR3 end, so the remaining end is supplied by the germline J gene. The gene calls are TRBV29-1 and TRBJ2-7; TRBD1 matches 8 bases. V shed 2 bases and J 5 bases; nucleotides not matched to a gene: 8. This CDR3 has 14 amino acids. Germline assignment: CDR1 SQVTM and CDR2 ANQGSEA. The CDR3 DNA, read in part, is TGCAGCGTTGAAATCGACAGGGGCGTCAACGAG. Encoded protein: CSVEIDRGVNE. The full CDR3 protein is CSVEIDRGVNEQYF.

The CDR3 DNA, read in part, is TGTGCCAGCAGCTCCCATGGGGGACAGAACACTGAA. Protein product: CASSSHGGQNTE. The CDR3 reads in full as CASSSHGGQNTEAFF. The rearrangement joins TRBV7-3 to TRBJ1-1; D possibly corresponds to TRBD1 (6 bases). The DNA ends 3 residues before the CDR3 does, and the rest of the CDR3 is filled in from the germline J gene. The CDR3 is made up of 15 amino acids. The V gene lost 4 bases and the J gene lost 1 base, with 13 bases spanning the gap. Germline V gene data show CDR1 as SGHTA and CDR2 as FQGTGA.

In the case of this clone: The read halts 3 residues ahead of the CDR3 end, with the missing end drawn from the germline J gene. The rearrangement joins TRBV20-1 to TRBJ2-7, with TRBD2 matching 12 bases. The CDR3 is 14 residues long. The V gene's germline CDR1 is DFQATT and CDR2 SNEGSKA (reference sequence). V was clipped by 6 bases and J by 6 bases; unmatched bases: 9. CDR3 bases read: TGCAGTGCCCTTCTAGCGGGAGGGCACGGCGAG. This translates into CSALLAGGHGE. The entire CDR3 reads CSALLAGGHGEQYF.

Details on this clone: Sequencing ends 3 residues short of the CDR3 end; the germline J gene provides the rest. The V gene is TRBV6-2 or TRBV6-3, the J gene TRBJ2-7, with D possibly matching TRBD1 (6 bases). CDR3 length: 14 residues. V was pared by 5 bases and J by 6 bases, with 17 bases between. The germline V gene encodes CDR1 MNHEY and CDR2 SVGEGT. The CDR3 sequence: CASSGRQAGIEQYF. The CDR3 bases that were read are TGTGCCAGCAGTGGGCGACAGGCTGGCATCGAG.

With respect to this clone: The CDR3 is cut off 3 residues early in the read; its end comes from the germline J gene. The gene calls are TRBV13 and TRBJ2-2; 10 nucleotides line up with TRBD2. Per the germline V gene, CDR1 is PRHDT and CDR2 is FYEKMQ (reference sequence). The V segment lost 3 bases and the J segment 1 base; nucleotides outside the gene matches: 5. The CDR3 runs to 17 residues. The chain's CDR3 is CASSLASGSWNTGELFF. The CDR3 DNA, read in part, is TGTGCCAGCAGCTTGGCTAGCGGGAGTTGGAACACCGGGGAG. The whole variable domain, filled in from reference TRBV13 and TRBJ2-2, reads AAGVIQSPRHLIKEKRETATLKCYPIPRHDTVYWYQQGPGQDPQFLISFYEKMQSDKGSIPDRFSAQQFSDYHSELNMSSLELGDSALYFCASSLASGSWNTGELFFGEGSRLTVL.

Remarks on this clone: Coverage ceases 3 residues before the CDR3 finishes, and the germline J gene fills in the end. The rearrangement links TRBV19 to TRBJ2-4; TRBD1 matches 7 bases. There are 15 residues in the CDR3. CDR1 and CDR2 (germline): LNHDA, SQIVND (reference sequence). The sequenced CDR3 bases are TGTGCCAGTAGTCTGATTGACAGGGCTAATCAGCCT. This codes for CASSLIDRANQP. The whole CDR3 sequence is CASSLIDRANQPQYF.

CDR3 DNA, as far as it was read: TGTGCCAGCAGCTCTGGGACAGCAGATGGC. It codes for CASSSGTADG. The entire CDR3 reads CASSSGTADGYTF. This sequence joins TRBV7-3 and TRBJ1-2; 7 positions agree with TRBD1. From the germline J gene comes the end of the CDR3, since the read stops 3 residues before it. CDR1 and CDR2 (germline): SGHTA, FQGTGA. The CDR3 is made up of 13 amino acids. With V trimmed by 4 bases and J by 6 bases, 5 bases remained unmatched.

Points on this clone: The read terminates 3 residues before the CDR3 end, so the remaining end is supplied by the germline J gene. The chain links TRBV5-1 to TRBJ2-7; a weak D match, TRBD2 (6 bases). CDR3 size: 15 residues. Germline CDR1 is SGHRS and CDR2 is YFSETQ. Trimming left V 4 bases short and J 5 bases short, with 19 bases between. The CDR3 sequence: CASSLGTDLGDEQYF. The sequenced part of the CDR3 DNA is TGCGCCAGCAGCCTCGGGACTGATCTAGGTGACGAG.

Note on this clone: The read gets to within 3 residues of the CDR3 end, and the germline J gene fills in the rest. V is TRBV7-2 and J is TRBJ1-2; D might be TRBD1 (6 bases). Germline CDR1 is SGHTA and CDR2 is FQGNSA. Deletions cut 1 base from V and 2 bases from J, with 11 bases between. This CDR3 has 15 amino acids. Here the CDR3 reads CASSLGGGGNYGYTF. The sequenced part of the CDR3 DNA is TGTGCCAGCAGCTTAGGAGGGGGGGGCAACTATGGC.

Of note for this clone: The DNA ends 3 residues before the CDR3 does, and the rest of the CDR3 is filled in from the germline J gene. This sequence joins TRBV5-4 and TRBJ2-7, with D perhaps TRBD2 (7 bases). V was shortened by 2 bases and J by 4 bases, with 19 bases between the two germline ends. The germline CDR1 and CDR2 sequences are SGHNT and YYREEE (reference sequence). The CDR3 length is 16 residues. The sequenced CDR3 bases are TGTGCCAGCAGCTTAGGGGGGGACAACGAACGATACGAG. Protein: CASSLGGDNERYE. The entire CDR3 reads CASSLGGDNERYEQYF. Variable domain in full (rest from reference TRBV5-4 and TRBJ2-7): ETGVTQSPTHLIKTRGQQVTLRCSSQSGHNTVSWYQQALGQGPQFIFQYYREEENGRGNFPPRFSGLQFPNYSSELNVNALELDDSALYLCASSLGGDNERYEQYFGPGTRLTVT.

Worth noting for this clone: The CDR3 goes on 3 residues after the read ends, and that part is filled in from the germline J gene. The chain joins TRBV5-1 to TRBJ2-3; D gene unclear. V lost 0 bases and J lost 8, with 10 bases in between. Germline V gene data show CDR1 as SGHRS and CDR2 as YFSETQ. The CDR3 is 13 residues long. The covered CDR3 bases are TGCGCCAGCAGCTTGGAACTGTTAAGTACG. Translating it yields CASSLELLST. The whole CDR3 is CASSLELLSTQYF. The whole variable domain, remainder taken from reference TRBV5-1 and TRBJ2-3, is KAGVTQTPRYLIKTRGQQVTLSCSPISGHRSVSWYQQTPGQGLQFLFEYFSETQRNKGNFPGRFSGRQFSNSRSEMNVSTLELGDSALYLCASSLELLSTQYFGPGTRLTVL.

Remarks on this clone: From the germline J gene comes the end of the CDR3, since the read stops 3 residues before it. V gene TRBV12-5 combines with J gene TRBJ2-2; 7 bases are shared with TRBD2. CDR3 size: 15 residues. Germline V CDR1 and CDR2: LGHNT, FRNRAP. Trimming removed 7 bases from V and 6 bases from J; junction bases left unmatched: 11. The covered CDR3 bases are TGTGCTAGTGTCCCGGTGGGAGGGGTCGCCGGGGAG. Translated: CASVPVGGVAGE. In full, the CDR3 reads CASVPVGGVAGELFF.

As concerns this clone: The sequenced fragment ends 3 residues before the CDR3 boundary, so the rest is inferred from the germline J gene. J is TRBJ2-6 and V is TRBV12-5; D call uncertain. Germline V gene data show CDR1 as LGHNT and CDR2 as FRNRAP. The V and J ends lost 6 bases and 0 bases respectively, with 15 bases between them. This CDR3 is built from 17 residues. The CDR3 reads CASGFNTEVSGANVLTF. CDR3 bases read: TGTGCTAGTGGGTTTAACACAGAGGTCTCTGGGGCCAACGTC.

Points on this clone: The DNA ends 3 residues before the CDR3 does, and the rest of the CDR3 is filled in from the germline J gene. The gene calls are TRBV18 and TRBJ1-2; 7 bases map to TRBD1. CDR1 is KGHSH, CDR2 LQKENI, per germline. The V segment lost 3 bases and the J segment 0 bases; nucleotides outside the gene matches: 10. This CDR3 contains 17 residues. CDR3: CASSPRQGRGTNYGYTF. The sequenced part of the CDR3 DNA is TGTGCCAGCTCACCTAGACAGGGTCGCGGGACTAACTATGGC.

Comment on this clone: Read sequence stops 3 residues before the CDR3 end, and the germline J gene provides the missing end. The chain carries TRBV11-2 and TRBJ1-2; TRBD1 agrees at 11 bases. Trimming removed 5 bases from V and 6 bases from J; junction bases left unmatched: 8. Germline CDR1 SGHAT, CDR2 FQNNGV. The CDR3 contains 15 residues. CDR3: CASSPWTGGVDGYTF. Partial CDR3 DNA: TGTGCCAGCAGCCCCTGGACAGGGGGCGTGGATGGC. Full variable domain (outside the CDR3, taken from reference TRBV11-2 and TRBJ1-2): EAGVAQSPRYKIIEKRQSVAFWCNPISGHATLYWYQQILGQGPKLLIQFQNNGVVDDSQLPKDRFSAERLKGVDSTLKIQPAKLEDSAVYLCASSPWTGGVDGYTFGSGTRLTVV.

Remarks on this clone: Its ends do not fully match the called genes, so a read error is possible. The CDR3 region is CASSLAGGVYGYTF. Partial CDR3 DNA: TGTGCCAGCAGCCTAGCAGGGGGTGTCTATGGC. The genes are TRBV7-9 and TRBJ1-2; 7 bases fit TRBD1. The read stops 3 residues short of the end of the CDR3; the missing end is completed from the germline J gene. The V gene's germline CDR1 is SEHNR and CDR2 FQNEAQ (reference sequence). This CDR3 has 14 residues.

As to this clone: Read coverage stops 3 residues before the CDR3 terminus; the germline J gene supplies the remainder. This chain uses TRBV4-1 with TRBJ2-1, with 9 bases identical to TRBD2. The CDR3 contains 17 residues. V was pared by 1 base and J by 8 bases, with 12 bases of the junction left unmatched. Germline loops: CDR1 MGHRA, CDR2 YSYEKL. The part of the CDR3 DNA that was read is TGCGCCAGCAGCCAAGGTCCGGTAATAGCGGGAGTTTATGAG. It specifies CASSQGPVIAGVYE. The complete CDR3 sequence is CASSQGPVIAGVYEQFF.

As to this clone: Sequencing ends 3 residues short of the CDR3 end; the germline J gene provides the rest. The chain joins TRBV5-1 to TRBJ2-5, with 8 bases aligning to TRBD2. V shed 4 bases and J 0 bases; nucleotides not matched to a gene: 14. The length of the CDR3 is 18 residues. Per the germline V gene, CDR1 is SGHRS and CDR2 is YFSETQ. The chain's CDR3 is CASSPQTLAVLYQETQYF. The covered CDR3 bases are TGCGCCAGCAGCCCACAAACACTAGCGGTTTTGTACCAAGAGACC. The full variable domain, its missing parts supplied by reference TRBV5-1 and TRBJ2-5, is KAGVTQTPRYLIKTRGQQVTLSCSPISGHRSVSWYQQTPGQGLQFLFEYFSETQRNKGNFPGRFSGRQFSNSRSEMNVSTLELGDSALYLCASSPQTLAVLYQETQYFGPGTRLLVL.

Comment on this clone: The read terminates 3 residues before the CDR3 end, so the remaining end is supplied by the germline J gene. V gene TRBV5-6 combines with J gene TRBJ1-6; possibly TRBD1 for D (5 bases). Looked up from germline, CDR1 is SGHDT and CDR2 is YYEEEE. The CDR3 has 15 residues. The V gene lost 3 bases and the J gene lost 9 bases, with 16 bases spanning the gap. The CDR3 bases that were read are TGTGCCAGCAGCTGGGGCGGGGCCAGCTCTTCACCC. Its protein product is CASSWGGASSSP. The whole CDR3 sequence is CASSWGGASSSPLHF.

Concerning this clone: The read ends 3 residues early relative to the CDR3; the germline J gene fills the gap. This chain connects TRBV19 to TRBJ2-7, with 7 positions matching TRBD1. The germline CDR1 and CDR2 sequences are LNHDA and SQIVND (reference sequence). The CDR3 is 14 residues long. V lost 1 base, J lost 5 bases, and 5 bases stayed unmatched. CDR3 DNA, as far as it was read: TGTGCCAGTAGTATAGTTACAGGGGCCCACGAG. It specifies CASSIVTGAHE. Given in full, the CDR3 is CASSIVTGAHEQYF. Together with reference TRBV19 and TRBJ2-7, the CDR3 gives the full variable domain: DGGITQSPKYLFRKEGQNVTLSCEQNLNHDAMYWYRQDPGQGLRLIYYSQIVNDFQKGDIAEGYSVSREKKESFPLTVTSAQKNPTAFYLCASSIVTGAHEQYFGPGTRLTVT.

As to this clone: The observed sequence ends 3 residues before the CDR3 terminus, with the missing tail filled in from the germline J gene. The rearrangement uses TRBV30 and TRBJ2-2; D may be TRBD1 (5 bases). The CDR3 has 14 residues. Germline V gives CDR1 GTSNPN, CDR2 SVGIG (reference sequence). The CDR3 here is CAWSVGAENEKLFF. CDR3 DNA, as far as it was read: TGTGCCTGGAGTGTAGGGGCGGAGAATGAAAAG.

For this clone: The read falls 3 residues short of the CDR3 end, and the missing part is taken from the germline J gene. The V and J genes are TRBV19 and TRBJ1-2, with 9 bases identical to TRBD1. The CDR3 runs 14 residues. Looked up from germline, CDR1 is LNHDA and CDR2 is SQIVND (reference sequence). CDR3 DNA, as far as it was read: TGTGCCAGTAGCTCACAGGGGGCGTCAGATACC. It codes for CASSSQGASDT. The full CDR3 protein is CASSSQGASDTYTF.

For this clone: The read finishes 3 residues shy of the CDR3 end, and the germline J gene is used to complete it. The chain joins TRBV20-1 to TRBJ1-1; 7 nucleotides agree with TRBD1. The V gene's germline CDR1 is DFQATT and CDR2 SNEGSKA (reference sequence). After removal of 4 bases from V and 4 bases from J, the junction contained 3 bases not matched to a gene. This CDR3 is 12 amino acids long. The DNA read from the CDR3 is TGCAGTGCTACCCACAGGGGCACTGAA. Its translation is CSATHRGTE. The complete CDR3 reads CSATHRGTEAFF.

As for this clone: The read terminates 3 residues ahead of where the CDR3 ends, so the germline J gene completes it. The rearrangement uses TRBV30 and TRBJ2-6, with D possibly matching TRBD1 (6 bases). Trimming removed 3 bases from V and 0 bases from J, with 9 bases in between. This CDR3 is 15 amino acids long. CDR1 is GTSNPN and CDR2 is SVGIG in the germline V gene (reference sequence). CDR3 loop: CAWRGHGSGANVLTF. Incomplete CDR3 DNA: TGTGCCTGGAGGGGACACGGCTCTGGGGCCAACGTC. The variable domain in full, completed from reference TRBV30 and TRBJ2-6, reads SQTIHQWPATLVQPVGSPLSLECTVEGTSNPNLYWYRQAAGRGLQLLFYSVGIGQISSEVPQNLSASRPQDRQFILSSKKLLLSDSGFYLCAWRGHGSGANVLTFGAGSRLTVL.

Of note for this clone: The read halts 3 residues ahead of the CDR3 end, with the missing end drawn from the germline J gene. J is TRBJ2-1 and V is TRBV7-9; possible D gene TRBD2, 6 bases. The CDR3 is 15 amino acids. Germline values: CDR1 SEHNR, CDR2 FQNEAQ (reference sequence). V dropped 2 bases and J dropped 2 bases, with 10 bases sitting between them. Here the CDR3 reads CASSLSGLTYNEQFF. CDR3 bases read: TGTGCCAGCAGCTTAAGTGGACTAACCTACAATGAG.

As to this clone: Sequencing ends 3 residues short of the CDR3 end; the germline J gene provides the rest. The chain links TRBV19 to TRBJ2-3, with 8 bases that match TRBD1. J gave up 0 bases and V 5 bases, and 1 base lay outside the gene matches. CDR1 and CDR2 (germline): LNHDA, SQIVND (reference sequence). This CDR3 region has 14 residues. The sequenced part of the CDR3 DNA is TGTGCCAGTAGTTGGACAGGGAGCACAGATACG. It translates to CASSWTGSTDT. The complete CDR3 sequence is CASSWTGSTDTQYF.

A note on this clone: The read ends 3 residues before the CDR3 terminus; that terminus is restored from the germline J gene. V and J are TRBV5-1 and TRBJ2-2; TRBD2 is a possible D gene (5 bases). This CDR3 has 15 residues. Germline assignment: CDR1 SGHRS and CDR2 YFSETQ. V lost 5 bases to trimming and J lost 1 base, with 12 bases between them. The CDR3 loop reads CASSEGLGNTGELFF. The CDR3 DNA, read in part, is TGCGCCAGCAGTGAGGGTTTAGGGAACACCGGGGAG.

Points on this clone: The CDR3 end lies 3 residues beyond the end of the read and is filled in from the germline J gene. This chain uses TRBV6-7 with TRBJ1-5, with 7 bases aligning to TRBD1. TRBV6-7 is an ORF, and what it does is uncertain. The trim removed 2 bases at V and 2 bases at J, leaving 3 bases unmatched. The CDR3 loop spans 15 amino acids. The CDR3 reads CASSYATGRNQPQHF. The sequenced part of the CDR3 DNA is TGTGCCAGCAGTTACGCGACAGGGCGCAATCAGCCC.

Remarks on this clone: The CDR3 goes on 3 residues after the read ends, and that part is filled in from the germline J gene. This chain links TRBV10-2 with TRBJ1-3; 8 nucleotides match TRBD1. The ends lost 8 bases at V and 2 bases at J; junction bases unmatched: 5. The CDR3 length is 14 residues. Per germline, CDR1 WSHSY and CDR2 SAAADI. CDR3 bases read: TGCGCCAGCGGACAGGGTTATGCTGGAAACACC. This sequence encodes CASGQGYAGNT. The CDR3, in full, reads CASGQGYAGNTIYF.